This entry concerns a single T cell receptor (beta chain). Its antigen is unknown. Produced via immunoSEQ multiplex PCR; TCRdb's table is partial and in-frame only. The profile shows 84,000 or so clones, roughly 84% of them singletons. The ends were cut back, 7 bases at V and 3 bases at J, with 10 bases in the middle. Germline V CDR1 and CDR2: SNHLY, FYNNEI. This CDR3 comprises 13 residues. The data are from a study of graft-versus-host responses after intestinal transplantation. Study summary: All recipients were transplanted with multivisceral, liver-intestinal, or isolated intestinal grafts. After anti-thymocyte globulin induction, recipients took tacrolimus and steroids for two to three years. Regarding the study as a whole: Among circulating GvH clones, peak levels were associated with early post-transplant declines in HvG clones. GvH clones were found in recipient marrow; some appeared first in ileum or blood.

This TCR derives from a human donor who was the organ donor for an intestinal transplant. The sample consisted of unstimulated CD8+ T cells sorted from spleen or lymph node cells, taken before transplant. The V gene is TRBV2, the J gene TRBJ2-1; D could derive from TRBD1 or TRBD2 (5 bases each). The CDR3 region is CASKERGYNEQFF. The CDR3 region has the DNA TGTGCCAGCAAAGAGAGGGGCTACAATGAGCAGTTCTTC.